This T cell receptor beta chain was recorded in a study of blood T cell repertoires in COVID-19. Authors' analysis steps: The assay estimated nucleated cells by amplifying reference gene primers. Some clones are missing from TCRdb's copy, which holds only in-frame ones; the method was immunoSEQ multiplex PCR. V and J calls and clone size are copied from that table; D and trimming were computed from the DNA. The repertoire holds tens of thousands of clones, with more than 80% as singletons. The CDR3 is 12 amino acids. V dropped 7 bases and J dropped 12; count of bases not matched to a gene: 11. CDR1 is WNHNN, CDR2 SYGVQD, per germline (reference sequence).

The sequence was obtained from an elderly woman with active COVID-19. The chain employs TRBV10-1 and TRBJ2-5; TRBD2 agrees at 7 bases. Sequencing was performed on peripheral blood. DNA of the CDR3: TGCGCCAGCACCCGGGGGGTTGCATGGGAGTACTTC. Translated: CASTRGVAWEYF.